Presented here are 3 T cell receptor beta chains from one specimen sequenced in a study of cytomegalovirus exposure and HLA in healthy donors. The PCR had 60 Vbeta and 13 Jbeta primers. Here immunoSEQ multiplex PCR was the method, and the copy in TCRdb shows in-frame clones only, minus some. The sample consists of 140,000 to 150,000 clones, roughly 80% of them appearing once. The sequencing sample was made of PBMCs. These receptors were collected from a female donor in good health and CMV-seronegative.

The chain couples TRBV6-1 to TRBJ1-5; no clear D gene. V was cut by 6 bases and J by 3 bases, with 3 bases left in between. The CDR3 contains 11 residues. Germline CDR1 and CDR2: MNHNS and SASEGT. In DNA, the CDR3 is TGTGCCAGCAGCCACAATCAGCCCCAGCATTTT. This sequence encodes CASSHNQPQHF.

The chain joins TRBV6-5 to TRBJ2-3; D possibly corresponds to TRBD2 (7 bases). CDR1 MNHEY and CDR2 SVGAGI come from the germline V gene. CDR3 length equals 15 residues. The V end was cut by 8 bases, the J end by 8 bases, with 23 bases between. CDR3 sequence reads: CASGPMASGGGTQYF. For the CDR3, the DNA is TGTGCCAGCGGTCCCATGGCTAGCGGAGGGGGTACGCAGTATTTT.

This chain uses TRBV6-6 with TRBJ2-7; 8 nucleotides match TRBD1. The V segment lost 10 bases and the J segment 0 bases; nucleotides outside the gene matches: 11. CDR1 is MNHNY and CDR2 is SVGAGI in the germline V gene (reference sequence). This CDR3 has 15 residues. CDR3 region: CATLPGQGPSYEQYF. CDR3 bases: TGTGCCACCCTCCCCGGACAGGGACCCTCCTACGAGCAGTACTTC.